This T cell receptor (beta chain) was captured in a study of blood T cell repertoires in COVID-19. Germline lookup yields CDR1 SNHLY and CDR2 FYNNEI. This CDR3 is 11 amino acids long. V was shortened by 8 bases and J by 8 bases, with 12 bases between the two germline ends. The method was immunoSEQ multiplex PCR; TCRdb's version includes in-frame clones alone and lacks a portion of them. Of about 190,000 clones listed, 78% are singletons. This rearrangement joins TRBV2 to TRBJ1-2, with D perhaps matching TRBD1 (5 bases). Sequenced sample: peripheral blood. The receptor was isolated from a woman aged 80 or over with active or convalescent COVID-19. The CDR3 DNA sequence: TGTGCCAGCGTTAACCGGGGGGGCTACACCTTC. This codes for CASVNRGGYTF. Full variable domain (outside the CDR3, taken from reference TRBV2 and TRBJ1-2): EPEVTQTPSHQVTQMGQEVILRCVPISNHLYFYWYRQILGQKVEFLVSFYNNEISEKSEIFDDQFSVERPDGSNFTLKIRSTKLEDSAMYFCASVNRGGYTFGSGTRLTVV.